This record covers a single TCR beta chain. The CDR3 has 12 residues. Germline loops: CDR1 SNHLY, CDR2 FYNNEI. Trimming took off 6 bases at V and 4 bases at J, with 9 bases between the two ends. PCR employed 60 Vbeta and 13 Jbeta primers. Using immunoSEQ multiplex PCR, the repertoire was profiled, and TCRdb retains in-frame clones only, with some absent. The data hold 100,000 or so clones, with approximately 77% observed a single time. The sample is drawn from a study of cytomegalovirus exposure and HLA in healthy donors. The specimen was PBMCs. The TCR was taken from a male donor in good health and CMV-seropositive. The chain has TRBV2 and TRBJ1-1; D is uncertain. CDR3 bases: TGTGCCAGCAGGAGGGATAGCACTGAAGCTTTCTTT. Translated: CASRRDSTEAFF.